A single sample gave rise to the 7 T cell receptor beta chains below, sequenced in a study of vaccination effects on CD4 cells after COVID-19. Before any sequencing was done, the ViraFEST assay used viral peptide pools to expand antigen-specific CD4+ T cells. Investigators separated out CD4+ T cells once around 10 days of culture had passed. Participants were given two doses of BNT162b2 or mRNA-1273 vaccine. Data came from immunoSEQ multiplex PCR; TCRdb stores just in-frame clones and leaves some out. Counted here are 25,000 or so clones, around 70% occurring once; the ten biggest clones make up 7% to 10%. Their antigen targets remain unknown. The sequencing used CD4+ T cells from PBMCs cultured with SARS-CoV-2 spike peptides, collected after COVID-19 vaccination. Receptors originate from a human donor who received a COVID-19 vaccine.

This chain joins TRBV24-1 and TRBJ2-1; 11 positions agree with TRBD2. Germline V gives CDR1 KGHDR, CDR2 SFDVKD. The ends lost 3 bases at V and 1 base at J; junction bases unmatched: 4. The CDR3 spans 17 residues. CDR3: CATSDGLAGGSYNEQFF. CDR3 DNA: TGTGCCACCAGTGATGGATTAGCGGGAGGGTCCTACAATGAGCAGTTCTTC.

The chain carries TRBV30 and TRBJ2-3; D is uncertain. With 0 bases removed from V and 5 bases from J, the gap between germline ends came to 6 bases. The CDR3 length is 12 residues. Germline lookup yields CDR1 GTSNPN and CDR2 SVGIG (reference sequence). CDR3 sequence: CAWSVLGDTQYF. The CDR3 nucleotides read TGTGCCTGGAGTGTCCTGGGAGATACGCAGTATTTT. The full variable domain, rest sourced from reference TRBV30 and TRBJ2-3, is SQTIHQWPATLVQPVGSPLSLECTVEGTSNPNLYWYRQAAGRGLQLLFYSVGIGQISSEVPQNLSASRPQDRQFILSSKKLLLSDSGFYLCAWSVLGDTQYFGPGTRLTVL.

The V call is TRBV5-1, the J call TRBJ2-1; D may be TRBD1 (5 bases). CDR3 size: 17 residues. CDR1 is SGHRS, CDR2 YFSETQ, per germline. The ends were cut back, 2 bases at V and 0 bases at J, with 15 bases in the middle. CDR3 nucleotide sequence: TGCGCCAGCAGCTTAACCACAGGACCGAGCTCCTACAATGAGCAGTTCTTC. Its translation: CASSLTTGPSSYNEQFF. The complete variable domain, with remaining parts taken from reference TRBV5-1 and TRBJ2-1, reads KAGVTQTPRYLIKTRGQQVTLSCSPISGHRSVSWYQQTPGQGLQFLFEYFSETQRNKGNFPGRFSGRQFSNSRSEMNVSTLELGDSALYLCASSLTTGPSSYNEQFFGPGTRLTVL.

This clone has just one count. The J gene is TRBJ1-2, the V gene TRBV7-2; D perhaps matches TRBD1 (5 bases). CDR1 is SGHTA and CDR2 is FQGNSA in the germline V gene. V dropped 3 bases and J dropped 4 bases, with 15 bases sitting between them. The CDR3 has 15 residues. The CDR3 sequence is CASSLGLGPLYGYTF. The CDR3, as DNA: TGTGCCAGCAGCTTGGGATTGGGACCGCTCTATGGCTACACCTTC. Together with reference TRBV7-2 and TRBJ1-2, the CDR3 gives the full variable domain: GAGVSQSPSNKVTEKGKDVELRCDPISGHTALYWYRQSLGQGLEFLIYFQGNSAPDKSGLPSDRFSAERTGGSVSTLTIQRTQQEDSAVYLCASSLGLGPLYGYTFGSGTRLTVV.

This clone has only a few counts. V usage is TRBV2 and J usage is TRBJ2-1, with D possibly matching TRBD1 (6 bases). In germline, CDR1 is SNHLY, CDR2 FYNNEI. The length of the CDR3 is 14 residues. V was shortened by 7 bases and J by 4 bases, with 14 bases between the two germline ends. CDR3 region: CASKAGELYNEQFF. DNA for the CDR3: TGTGCCAGCAAGGCAGGGGAGTTGTACAATGAGCAGTTCTTC.

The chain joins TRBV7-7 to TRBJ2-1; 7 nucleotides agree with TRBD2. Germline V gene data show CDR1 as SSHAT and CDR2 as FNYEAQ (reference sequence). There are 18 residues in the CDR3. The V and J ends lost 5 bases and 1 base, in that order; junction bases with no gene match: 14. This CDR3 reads CASSPNLTSASSYNEQFF. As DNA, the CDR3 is TGTGCCAGCAGCCCGAACCTAACTAGCGCATCTTCCTACAATGAGCAGTTCTTC. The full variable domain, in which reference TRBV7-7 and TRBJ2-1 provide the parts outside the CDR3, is GAGVSQSPRYKVTKRGQDVTLRCDPISSHATLYWYQQALGQGPEFLTYFNYEAQPDKSGLPSDRFSAERPEGSISTLTIQRTEQRDSAMYRCASSPNLTSASSYNEQFFGPGTRLTVL.

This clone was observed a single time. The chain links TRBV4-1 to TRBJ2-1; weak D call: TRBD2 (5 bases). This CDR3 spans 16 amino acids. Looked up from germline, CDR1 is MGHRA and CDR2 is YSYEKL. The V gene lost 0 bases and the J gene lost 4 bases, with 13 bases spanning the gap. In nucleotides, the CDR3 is TGCGCCAGCAGCCAAGAGAAACTAGTGGATTACAATGAGCAGTTCTTC. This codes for CASSQEKLVDYNEQFF.